This T cell receptor (beta chain) was sequenced for a study of neurological immune-mediated disorders. Study observations and caveats: The authors found no clinical or MRI feature associated with the multiple sclerosis repertoire cluster.

This clonotype came up many times. Its antigen is unidentified. Regarding time point: longitudinal time-point 3. A total of 2 million PBMCs stored at -80 degrees C provided the unsorted libraries. The germline V gene has CDR1 SGHVS and CDR2 FQNEAQ. The CDR3 runs 15 residues. J lost 8 bases, V lost 3 bases, and 10 bases had no gene match. The making of cDNA relied on 5'RACE with 10-nucleotide random UMIs. TCRdb reprocessed the 5' RACE reads via MiXCR and lists one record per CDR3 protein. The sample carries some 80,000 distinct CDR3 sequences, 4.3% recorded once. Sequencing used PBMCs. V and J are TRBV7-8 and TRBJ2-1; TRBD2 agrees at 7 bases. The clonotype was recovered from an older woman with multiple sclerosis. The CDR3 DNA sequence: TGTGCCAGCAGCTTTATCGGGGGGTTAAAGGATGAGCAGTTCTTC. It codes for CASSFIGGLKDEQFF.